The 4 T cell receptor beta chains presented below share a single source sample, sequenced in a study of blood T cell repertoires in COVID-19. Generated by immunoSEQ multiplex PCR, the TCRdb table keeps only in-frame clones and is missing some. This sample has under 200,000 clones, with approximately 86% found just once. Sample: PBMCs or T cells enriched from blood (not recorded which). Every receptor here comes from a woman aged 55-70 years with acute COVID-19.

The V and J genes are TRBV5-6 and TRBJ1-2; TRBD1 might be the D (6 bases). The germline V gene encodes CDR1 SGHDT and CDR2 YYEEEE. Trimming took off 4 bases at V and 1 base at J, with 8 bases between the two ends. The CDR3 has 13 residues. The DNA of the CDR3 is TGTGCCAGCAGCGAGGGGGTTAACTATGGCTACACCTTC. Protein product: CASSEGVNYGYTF.

V and J are TRBV10-1 and TRBJ2-3; D may be TRBD2 (5 bases). CDR3 length: 16 amino acids. The V gene's germline CDR1 is WNHNN and CDR2 SYGVQD (reference sequence). V lost 0 bases and J lost 0, with 10 bases in between. The CDR3, as DNA: TGCGCCAGCAGTGAGTCGCGGGTTACTAGCACAGATACGCAGTATTTT. As protein: CASSESRVTSTDTQYF.

The V gene is TRBV5-1, the J gene TRBJ2-3; 8 nucleotides line up with TRBD2. The trim removed 4 bases at V and 2 bases at J, leaving 6 bases unmatched. In germline, CDR1 is SGHRS, CDR2 YFSETQ. The CDR3 is 15 residues long. Here the CDR3 reads CASSPLGRDTDTQYF. The CDR3, as DNA: TGCGCCAGCAGCCCGCTCGGGAGGGACACAGATACGCAGTATTTT. The full variable domain, its missing parts supplied by reference TRBV5-1 and TRBJ2-3, is KAGVTQTPRYLIKTRGQQVTLSCSPISGHRSVSWYQQTPGQGLQFLFEYFSETQRNKGNFPGRFSGRQFSNSRSEMNVSTLELGDSALYLCASSPLGRDTDTQYFGPGTRLTVL.

This chain links TRBV7-2 with TRBJ2-5, with D maybe TRBD2 (6 bases). Trimming shortened V by 2 bases and J by 1 base, and 11 bases separated the two germline ends. Germline assignment: CDR1 SGHTA and CDR2 FQGNSA. The CDR3 has 15 residues. The CDR3 loop is CASSLSWDFQETQYF. CDR3 DNA: TGTGCCAGCAGCTTAAGCTGGGACTTCCAAGAGACCCAGTACTTC. Drawing the rest from reference TRBV7-2 and TRBJ2-5, the complete variable domain is GAGVSQSPSNKVTEKGKDVELRCDPISGHTALYWYRQSLGQGLEFLIYFQGNSAPDKSGLPSDRFSAERTGGSVSTLTIQRTQQEDSAVYLCASSLSWDFQETQYFGPGTRLLVL.